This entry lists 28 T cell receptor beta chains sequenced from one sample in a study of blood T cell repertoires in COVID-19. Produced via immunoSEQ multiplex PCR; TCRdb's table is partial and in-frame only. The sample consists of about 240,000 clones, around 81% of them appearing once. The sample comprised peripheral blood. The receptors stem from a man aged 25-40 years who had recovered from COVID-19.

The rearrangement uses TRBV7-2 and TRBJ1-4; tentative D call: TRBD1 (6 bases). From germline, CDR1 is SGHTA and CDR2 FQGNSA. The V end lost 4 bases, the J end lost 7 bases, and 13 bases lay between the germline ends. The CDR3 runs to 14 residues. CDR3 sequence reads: CASSSQGKSEKLFF. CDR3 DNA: TGTGCCAGCAGCTCGCAGGGGAAAAGTGAAAAACTGTTTTTT.

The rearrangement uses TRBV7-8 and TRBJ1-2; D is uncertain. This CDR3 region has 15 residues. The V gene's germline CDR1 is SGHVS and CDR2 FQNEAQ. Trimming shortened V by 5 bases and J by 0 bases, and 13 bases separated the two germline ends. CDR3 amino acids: CASSPIRGPNYGYTF. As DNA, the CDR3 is TGTGCCAGCAGCCCAATCCGGGGTCCTAACTATGGCTACACCTTC. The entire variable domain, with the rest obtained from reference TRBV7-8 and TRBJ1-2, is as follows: GAGVSQSPRYKVAKRGQDVALRCDPISGHVSLFWYQQALGQGPEFLTYFQNEAQLDKSGLPSDRFFAERPEGSVSTLKIQRTQQEDSAVYLCASSPIRGPNYGYTFGSGTRLTVV.

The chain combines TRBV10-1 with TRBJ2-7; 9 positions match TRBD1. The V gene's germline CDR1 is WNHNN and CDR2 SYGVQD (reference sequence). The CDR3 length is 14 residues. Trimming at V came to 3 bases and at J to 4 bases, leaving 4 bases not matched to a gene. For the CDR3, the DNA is TGCGCCAGCAGTGAATTCGGGACAGGGTACGAGCAGTACTTC. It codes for CASSEFGTGYEQYF.

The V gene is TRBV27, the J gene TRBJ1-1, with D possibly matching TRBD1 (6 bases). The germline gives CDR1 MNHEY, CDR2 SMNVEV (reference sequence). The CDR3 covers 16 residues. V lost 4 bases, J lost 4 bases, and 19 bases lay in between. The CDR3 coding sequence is TGTGCCAGCAGTTCCCTAACGGGGGGCCGGGGCACTGAAGCTTTCTTT. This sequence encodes CASSSLTGGRGTEAFF.

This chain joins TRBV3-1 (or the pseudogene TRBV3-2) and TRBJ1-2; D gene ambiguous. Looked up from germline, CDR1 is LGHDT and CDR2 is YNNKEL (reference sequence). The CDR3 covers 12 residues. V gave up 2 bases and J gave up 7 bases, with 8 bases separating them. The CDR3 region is CASSQLLRGYTF. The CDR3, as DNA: TGTGCCAGCAGCCAACTTTTGCGTGGCTACACCTTC.

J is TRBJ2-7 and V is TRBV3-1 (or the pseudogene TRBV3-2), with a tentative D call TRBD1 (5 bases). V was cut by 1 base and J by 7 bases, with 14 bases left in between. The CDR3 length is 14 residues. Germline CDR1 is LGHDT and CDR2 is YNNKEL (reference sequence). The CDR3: CASSQAPGSFEQYF. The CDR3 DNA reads TGTGCCAGCAGCCAAGCCCCAGGGTCTTTTGAGCAGTACTTC.

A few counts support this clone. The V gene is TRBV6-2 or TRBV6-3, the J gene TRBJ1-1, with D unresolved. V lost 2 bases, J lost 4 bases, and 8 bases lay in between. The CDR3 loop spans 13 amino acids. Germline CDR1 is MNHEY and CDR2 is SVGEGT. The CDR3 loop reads CASSYLGSTEAFF. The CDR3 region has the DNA TGTGCCAGCAGTTACCTGGGGAGCACTGAAGCTTTCTTT.

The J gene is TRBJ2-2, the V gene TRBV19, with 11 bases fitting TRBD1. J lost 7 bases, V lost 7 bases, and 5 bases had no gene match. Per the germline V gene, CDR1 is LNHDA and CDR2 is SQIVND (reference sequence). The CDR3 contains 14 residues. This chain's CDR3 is CASKGQGVGGELFF. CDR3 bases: TGTGCCAGTAAGGGACAGGGGGTAGGCGGGGAGCTGTTTTTT.

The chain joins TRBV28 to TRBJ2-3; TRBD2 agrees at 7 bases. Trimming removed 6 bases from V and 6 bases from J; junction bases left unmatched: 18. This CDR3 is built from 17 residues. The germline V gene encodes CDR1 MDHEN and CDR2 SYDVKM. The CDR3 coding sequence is TGTGCCAGCAGACCCGGGGAGGGGCCCGGGTTCATCGATACGCAGTATTTT. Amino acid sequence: CASRPGEGPGFIDTQYF.

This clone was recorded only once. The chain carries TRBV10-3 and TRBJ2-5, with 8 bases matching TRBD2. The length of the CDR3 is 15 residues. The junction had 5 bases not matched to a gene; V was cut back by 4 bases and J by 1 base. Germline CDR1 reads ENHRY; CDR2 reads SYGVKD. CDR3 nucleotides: TGTGCCATCAGTGGATCAGCGGGGGCCCAAGAGACCCAGTACTTC. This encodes CAISGSAGAQETQYF.

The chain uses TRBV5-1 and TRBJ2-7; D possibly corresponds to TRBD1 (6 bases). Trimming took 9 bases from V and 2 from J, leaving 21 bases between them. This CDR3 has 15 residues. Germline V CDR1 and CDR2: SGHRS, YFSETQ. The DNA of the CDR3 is TGCGCCAAAGCCTACACCTCAGGGGAAACCTACGAGCAGTACGTC. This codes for CAKAYTSGETYEQYV.

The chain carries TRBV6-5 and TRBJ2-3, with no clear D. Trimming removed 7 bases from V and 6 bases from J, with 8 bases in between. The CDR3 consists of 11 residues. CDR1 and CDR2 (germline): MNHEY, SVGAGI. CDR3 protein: CASTRGDTQYF. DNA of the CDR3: TGTGCCAGCACCCGAGGTGATACGCAGTATTTT.

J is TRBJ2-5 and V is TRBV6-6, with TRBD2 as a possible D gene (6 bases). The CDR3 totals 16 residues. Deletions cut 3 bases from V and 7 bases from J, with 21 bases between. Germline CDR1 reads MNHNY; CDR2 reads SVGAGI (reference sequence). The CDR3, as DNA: TGTGCCAGCAGTTATGAAGCGGACTACAAGGGGTTGACCCAGTACTTC. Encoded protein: CASSYEADYKGLTQYF.

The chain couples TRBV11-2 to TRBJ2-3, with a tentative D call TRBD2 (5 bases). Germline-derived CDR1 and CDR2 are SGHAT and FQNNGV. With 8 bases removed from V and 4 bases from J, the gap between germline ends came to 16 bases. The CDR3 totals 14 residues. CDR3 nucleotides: TGTGCCAGCCGAACCTGGTCGAGGGCAGATACGCAGTATTTT. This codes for CASRTWSRADTQYF.

CDR3 bases: TGTGCCAGCAGTGGACAGGGTTATGTGTCAGATGTCTACACCTTC. Translated, it gives CASSGQGYVSDVYTF. The rearrangement joins TRBV2 to TRBJ1-2, with TRBD1 matching 7 bases. Germline V gives CDR1 SNHLY, CDR2 FYNNEI. This CDR3 spans 15 amino acids. J lost 10 bases, V lost 4 bases, and 15 bases had no gene match.

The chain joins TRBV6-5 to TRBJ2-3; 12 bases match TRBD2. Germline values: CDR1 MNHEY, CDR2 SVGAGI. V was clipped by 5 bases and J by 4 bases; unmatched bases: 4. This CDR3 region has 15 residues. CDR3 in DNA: TGTGCCAGCAGTCCTAGCGGGGGGGCCCCAGATACGCAGTATTTT. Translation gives CASSPSGGAPDTQYF.

CDR3 bases: TGTGCCAGCACCAGAGACATTGCAACTAATGAAAAACTGTTTTTT. Residues: CASTRDIATNEKLFF. The J gene is TRBJ1-4, the V gene TRBV2, with D unclear. This CDR3 comprises 15 residues. V gave up 7 bases and J gave up 0 bases, with 12 bases separating them. The germline CDR1 and CDR2 sequences are SNHLY and FYNNEI.

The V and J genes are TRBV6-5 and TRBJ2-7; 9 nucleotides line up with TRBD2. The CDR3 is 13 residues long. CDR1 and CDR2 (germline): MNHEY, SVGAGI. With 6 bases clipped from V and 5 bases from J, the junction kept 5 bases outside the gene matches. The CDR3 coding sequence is TGTGCCAGCAGCCCCGGGACTAGCAACGAGCAGTACTTC. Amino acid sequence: CASSPGTSNEQYF.

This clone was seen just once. The CDR3 loop is CASSEARAPRGPVSTDTQYF. CDR3 DNA sequence: TGTGCCAGCAGTGAAGCAAGGGCACCAAGGGGTCCGGTTAGCACAGATACGCAGTATTTT. This chain connects TRBV6-1 to TRBJ2-3; TRBD1 might be the D (5 bases). Germline CDR1 and CDR2: MNHNS and SASEGT. The CDR3 is made up of 20 amino acids. V was shortened by 0 bases and J by 0 bases, with 22 bases between the two germline ends.

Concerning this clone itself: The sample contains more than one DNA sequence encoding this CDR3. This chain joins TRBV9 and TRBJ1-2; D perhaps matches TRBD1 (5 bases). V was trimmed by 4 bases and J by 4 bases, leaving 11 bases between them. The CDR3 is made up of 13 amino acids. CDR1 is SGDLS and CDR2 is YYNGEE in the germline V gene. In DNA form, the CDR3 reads TGTGCCAGCAGCCGGGGGACGGGCTATGGCTACACCTTC. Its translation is CASSRGTGYGYTF.

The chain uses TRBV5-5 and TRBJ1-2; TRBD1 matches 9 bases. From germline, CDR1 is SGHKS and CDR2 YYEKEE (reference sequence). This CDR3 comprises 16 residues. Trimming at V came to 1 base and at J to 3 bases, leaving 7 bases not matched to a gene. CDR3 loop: CASSLNRGPHHYGYTF. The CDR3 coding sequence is TGTGCCAGCAGCTTGAACAGGGGGCCCCACCACTATGGCTACACCTTC.

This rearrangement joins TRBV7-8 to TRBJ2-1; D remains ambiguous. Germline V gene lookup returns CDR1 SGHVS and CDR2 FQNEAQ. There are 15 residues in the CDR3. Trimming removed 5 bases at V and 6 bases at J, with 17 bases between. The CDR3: CASSIDRLHFNEQFF. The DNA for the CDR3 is TGTGCCAGCAGCATCGACCGACTGCACTTCAATGAGCAGTTCTTC.

The CDR3 loop is CSASRLGDYYNEQFF. The CDR3 nucleotides are TGCAGTGCTAGTAGGTTGGGGGACTACTACAATGAGCAGTTCTTC. V is TRBV20-1 and J is TRBJ2-1, with 7 bases fitting TRBD2. V was clipped by 3 bases and J by 3 bases; unmatched bases: 8. The CDR3 covers 15 residues. Germline V gene data show CDR1 as DFQATT and CDR2 as SNEGSKA (reference sequence).

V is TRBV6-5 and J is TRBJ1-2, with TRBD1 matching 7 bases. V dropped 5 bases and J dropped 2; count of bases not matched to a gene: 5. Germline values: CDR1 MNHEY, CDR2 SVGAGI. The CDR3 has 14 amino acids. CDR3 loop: CASSPDRWNYGYTF. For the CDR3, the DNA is TGTGCCAGCAGTCCGGACAGGTGGAACTATGGCTACACCTTC.

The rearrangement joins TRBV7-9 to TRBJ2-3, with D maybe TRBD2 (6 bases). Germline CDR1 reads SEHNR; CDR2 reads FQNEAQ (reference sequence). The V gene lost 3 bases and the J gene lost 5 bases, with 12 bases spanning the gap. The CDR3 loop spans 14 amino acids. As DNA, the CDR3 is TGTGCCAGCAGCTTGGCGGGCGGGATAGATACGCAGTATTTT. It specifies CASSLAGGIDTQYF.

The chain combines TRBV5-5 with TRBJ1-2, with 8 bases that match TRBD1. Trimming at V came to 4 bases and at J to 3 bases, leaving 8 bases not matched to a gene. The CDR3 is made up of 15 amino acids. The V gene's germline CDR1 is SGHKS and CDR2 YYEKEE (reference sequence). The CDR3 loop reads CASSMAGGVYYGYTF. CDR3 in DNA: TGTGCCAGCAGCATGGCAGGGGGCGTTTACTATGGCTACACCTTC.

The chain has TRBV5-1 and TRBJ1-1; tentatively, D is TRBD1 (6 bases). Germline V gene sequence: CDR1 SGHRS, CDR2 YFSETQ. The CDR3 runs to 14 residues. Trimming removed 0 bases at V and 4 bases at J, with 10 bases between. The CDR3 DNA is TGCGCCAGCAGCTTGGTGGGGGACACCACTGAAGCTTTCTTT. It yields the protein CASSLVGDTTEAFF.

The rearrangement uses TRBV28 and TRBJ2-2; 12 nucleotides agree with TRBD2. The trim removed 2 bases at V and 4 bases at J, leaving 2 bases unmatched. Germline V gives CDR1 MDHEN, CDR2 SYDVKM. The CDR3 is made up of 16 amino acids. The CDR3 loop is CASSLVLAGGTGELFF. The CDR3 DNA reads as TGTGCCAGCAGTTTAGTACTAGCGGGGGGCACCGGGGAGCTGTTTTTT.